These 32 T cell receptor beta chains came from one sample sequenced in a study of human T cells and chemical hapten exposure. TCRdb used MiXCR to reprocess the RACE reads, holding one entry per CDR3 protein. Of approximately 33,000 distinct CDR3 sequences in the sample, less than 8% were seen once. The time point denotes: healthy volunteer bleed at 2 weeks. The template was total RNA from unfractionated whole blood. The sequenced sample was whole blood. These receptors were taken from a human donor in good health. Some clones in this sample may be carry-over from other donors' samples.

Ten or more counts support this clonotype. This chain connects TRBV5-6 to TRBJ1-1; D might be TRBD1 (6 bases). V was clipped by 7 bases and J by 1 base, with 11 bases between them. Germline V gene data show CDR1 as SGHDT and CDR2 as YYEEEE. The CDR3 has 13 amino acids. The CDR3 DNA is TGTGCCAGCGGCGGGACACAGAACACTGAAGCTTTCTTT. Translating it yields CASGGTQNTEAFF.

The chain is built from TRBV20-1 and TRBJ2-3, with 8 bases lining up with TRBD2. CDR3 length: 16 residues. Trimming removed 5 bases from V and 3 bases from J; junction bases left unmatched: 13. CDR1 is DFQATT, CDR2 SNEGSKA, per germline (reference sequence). The CDR3 DNA reads as TGCAGTGCTCCCCCTGTGAGCGGGGGACGGACAGATACGCAGTATTTT. Its protein is CSAPPVSGGRTDTQYF.

This clonotype has a count of ten or more. The CDR3 region is CASSRTGPTEAFF. CDR3 in DNA: TGTGCCAGCAGTAGGACAGGACCCACTGAAGCTTTCTTT. The chain carries TRBV28 and TRBJ1-1, with 7 bases aligning to TRBD1. Germline V lookup: CDR1 MDHEN, CDR2 SYDVKM. The V and J ends lost 5 bases and 4 bases, in that order; junction bases with no gene match: 4. CDR3 length: 13 amino acids.

This clonotype was recorded many times. The chain employs TRBV7-2 and TRBJ2-3; TRBD1 matches at 9 bases. The junction had 25 bases not matched to a gene; V was cut back by 2 bases and J by 4 bases. The CDR3 is 22 amino acids. Germline assignment: CDR1 SGHTA and CDR2 FQGNSA. The CDR3 sequence: CASSLTPRDREDDIPLADTQYF. The CDR3 nucleotides are TGTGCCAGCAGCTTAACGCCCAGGGACAGGGAAGACGATATACCTTTGGCAGATACGCAGTATTTT.

This clonotype was observed many times. V and J are TRBV24-1 and TRBJ1-2; perhaps TRBD1 as D (5 bases). The CDR3 sequence is 16 residues long. The V gene's germline CDR1 is KGHDR and CDR2 SFDVKD. The V and J ends lost 5 bases and 0 bases respectively, with 15 bases between them. Written as DNA, the CDR3 is TGTGCCACCAGTGCGCATGGGGGGGGTGCTAACTATGGCTACACCTTC. This gives the protein CATSAHGGGANYGYTF.

The table lists this clonotype with a few counts. This chain uses TRBV6-1 with TRBJ1-2; D uncertain. The CDR3 is 13 amino acids. The V gene's germline CDR1 is MNHNS and CDR2 SASEGT. Trimming removed 3 bases at V and 4 bases at J, with 9 bases between. This chain's CDR3 is CASSDAGPYGYTF. The CDR3 DNA reads TGTGCCAGCAGTGACGCAGGCCCCTATGGCTACACCTTC.

This clonotype has a count of ten or more. At one end, the junction sequence differs from germline, possibly due to a read error. The chain is built from TRBV28 and TRBJ2-7, with D uncertain. This CDR3 has 13 amino acids. In germline, CDR1 is MDHEN, CDR2 SYDVKM. DNA for the CDR3: TGTGCCAGCGGTTTCCCCGGCTCCTACGAGCAGTACTTC. Translating it yields CASGFPGSYEQYF.

This clonotype occurred many times. The chain carries TRBV6-2 or TRBV6-3 and TRBJ1-1, with 10 bases aligning to TRBD1. Germline V gives CDR1 MNHEY, CDR2 SVGEGT. There are 15 residues in the CDR3. V was clipped by 1 base and J by 5 bases; unmatched bases: 4. The CDR3 loop is CASSYYGQGVTEAFF. DNA of the CDR3: TGTGCCAGCAGTTACTACGGACAGGGGGTGACTGAAGCTTTCTTT.

This clonotype was recorded at least ten times. The rearrangement uses TRBV28 and TRBJ1-2; weak D call: TRBD1 (6 bases). The CDR3 is 14 residues long. Trimming took off 5 bases at V and 6 bases at J, with 16 bases between the two ends. The germline V gene encodes CDR1 MDHEN and CDR2 SYDVKM. The CDR3 nucleotides read TGTGCCAGCAGTAAACTACAGGGTCCGGATGGCTACACCTTC. Amino acid sequence: CASSKLQGPDGYTF.

A few counts support this clonotype. The rearrangement joins TRBV5-6 to TRBJ2-3; 9 bases map to TRBD2. The V gene's germline CDR1 is SGHDT and CDR2 YYEEEE. After removal of 4 bases from V and 0 bases from J, the junction contained 6 bases not matched to a gene. The CDR3 loop spans 16 amino acids. CDR3 amino acids: CASSPLTSGSTDTQYF. The DNA for the CDR3 is TGTGCCAGCAGCCCACTGACTAGCGGTAGCACAGATACGCAGTATTTT.

This clonotype was counted many times. This chain connects TRBV6-1 to TRBJ2-1, with D possibly TRBD1 on 5 matching bases. Germline V gene data show CDR1 as MNHNS and CDR2 as SASEGT. The CDR3 runs 13 residues. V shed 2 bases and J shed 8 bases, with 10 bases lying between them. CDR3 sequence (DNA): TGTGCCAGCAGTGAATCTTTAGGGGATGAGCAGTTCTTC. Its protein product is CASSESLGDEQFF.

There are a few counts of this clonotype. The rearrangement links TRBV18 to TRBJ1-5, with D tentatively TRBD1 (5 bases). The germline V gene has CDR1 KGHSH and CDR2 LQKENI. This CDR3 comprises 15 residues. Trimming took off 3 bases at V and 7 bases at J, with 16 bases between the two ends. CDR3 sequence reads: CASSPTGFPDQPQHF. CDR3 sequence (DNA): TGTGCCAGCTCACCTACAGGCTTCCCGGACCAGCCCCAGCATTTT.

This clonotype has only a few counts. The rearrangement links TRBV28 to TRBJ1-2; unclear D gene. Germline CDR1 reads MDHEN; CDR2 reads SYDVKM. The V and J ends lost 5 bases and 2 bases respectively, with 12 bases between them. This CDR3 contains 14 residues. In nucleotides, the CDR3 is TGTGCCAGCAGTCTAGGACGGTGCAACTATGGCTACACCTTC. It yields the protein CASSLGRCNYGYTF.

The DNA of the CDR3 is TGTGCCAGCAGCTTGGCGCTAGTGGGATCCTACGAGCAGTACTTC. Its translation: CASSLALVGSYEQYF. The J gene is TRBJ2-7, the V gene TRBV5-6; D unresolved. Trimming left V 0 bases short and J 1 base short, with 11 bases between. Germline V gives CDR1 SGHDT, CDR2 YYEEEE. This CDR3 region has 15 residues.

This clonotype was seen a handful of times. V usage is TRBV12-3 or TRBV12-4 and J usage is TRBJ1-2; D remains unclear. This CDR3 is built from 13 residues. Trimming removed 6 bases from V and 4 bases from J, with 12 bases in between. CDR3 sequence: CASSQTQVYGYTF. DNA of the CDR3: TGTGCCAGCAGCCAAACTCAGGTCTATGGCTACACCTTC.

The V and J genes are TRBV3-1 and TRBJ2-1; 7 nucleotides line up with TRBD1. CDR3 size: 13 residues. CDR1 and CDR2 (germline): LGHDT, YNNKEL (reference sequence). V was pared by 1 base and J by 10 bases, with 4 bases of the junction left unmatched. The CDR3 DNA reads as TGTGCCAGCAGCCAAGGGACAGGTACCGAGCAGTTCTTC. Residues: CASSQGTGTEQFF.

This clonotype was seen only a few times. This chain links TRBV27 with TRBJ2-2, with D perhaps TRBD2 (6 bases). This CDR3 is 15 amino acids long. V lost 6 bases and J 5 bases, leaving 16 bases between the germline ends. Germline loops: CDR1 MNHEY, CDR2 SMNVEV (reference sequence). The CDR3 region is CASSPTRAGTGELFF. The CDR3 DNA sequence: TGTGCCAGCAGCCCGACTAGGGCGGGGACCGGGGAGCTGTTTTTT.

This clonotype was recorded a few times. The rearrangement joins TRBV7-2 to TRBJ2-2; 7 bases agree with TRBD1. The junction had 15 bases not matched to a gene; V was cut back by 1 base and J by 7 bases. CDR3 size: 18 residues. Germline CDR1 is SGHTA and CDR2 is FQGNSA. CDR3 DNA: TGTGCCAGCAGCTTAGTCCTTCGGCAGGGGGTATTAGACGGGGAGCTGTTTTTT. Translating gives CASSLVLRQGVLDGELFF.

This clonotype was found many times. The J gene is TRBJ1-2, the V gene TRBV29-1; no clear D gene. The CDR3 loop spans 12 amino acids. Trimming removed 4 bases at V and 3 bases at J, with 9 bases between. Germline V lookup: CDR1 SQVTM, CDR2 ANQGSEA. The CDR3 DNA reads as TGCAGCGTTGGTGGCACCCACTATGGCTACACCTTC. It translates to CSVGGTHYGYTF.

This clonotype was seen a handful of times. The J gene is TRBJ1-5, the V gene TRBV29-1; 9 bases are a match to TRBD1. The CDR3 totals 14 residues. With V trimmed by 6 bases and J by 5 bases, 8 bases remained unmatched. The germline CDR1 and CDR2 sequences are SQVTM and ANQGSEA. CDR3 protein: CSVTTGGRYQPQHF. The CDR3 DNA sequence: TGCAGCGTAACGACAGGGGGTCGGTATCAGCCCCAGCATTTT.

This clonotype appeared a few times. The chain joins TRBV28 to TRBJ2-7, with TRBD1 identical over 8 bases. V lost 5 bases to trimming and J lost 3 bases; unmatched junction nucleotides: 3. This CDR3 is 13 amino acids long. Germline V lookup: CDR1 MDHEN, CDR2 SYDVKM. This CDR3 reads CASSKTGVYEQYF. CDR3 DNA: TGTGCCAGCAGTAAGACAGGGGTCTACGAGCAGTACTTC.

The table lists this clonotype with many counts. The J gene is TRBJ1-1, the V gene TRBV20-1, with TRBD1 as a possible D gene (6 bases). Germline values: CDR1 DFQATT, CDR2 SNEGSKA (reference sequence). This CDR3 is built from 14 residues. V dropped 5 bases and J dropped 5 bases, with 18 bases sitting between them. The CDR3 sequence: CSAGDTARETEAFF. The CDR3 region has the DNA TGCAGTGCTGGGGACACAGCTAGGGAGACTGAAGCTTTCTTT.

This clonotype turned up a few times. V is TRBV20-1 and J is TRBJ1-2; D not certain. The CDR3 extends over 15 amino acids. V gave up 1 base and J gave up 0 bases, with 12 bases separating them. CDR1 and CDR2 (germline): DFQATT, SNEGSKA (reference sequence). The CDR3 DNA sequence: TGCAGTGCTAGAGTCCTCTTAGGGTCTAACTATGGCTACACCTTC. Amino acids: CSARVLLGSNYGYTF.

This clonotype was observed a few times. This chain links TRBV5-1 with TRBJ2-1; TRBD1 aligns across 11 bases. Trimming removed 3 bases from V and 5 bases from J; junction bases left unmatched: 7. Germline V gene lookup returns CDR1 SGHRS and CDR2 YFSETQ. The CDR3 runs to 16 residues. The CDR3 protein is CASSWGDRGFDNEQFF. CDR3 bases: TGCGCCAGCAGCTGGGGGGACAGGGGGTTTGACAATGAGCAGTTCTTC.

This clonotype came up a few times. This sequence joins TRBV28 and TRBJ1-2; 12 nucleotides line up with TRBD1. V lost 6 bases to trimming and J lost 1 base; unmatched junction nucleotides: 18. This CDR3 is built from 20 residues. CDR1 MDHEN and CDR2 SYDVKM come from the germline V gene. DNA of the CDR3: TGTGCCAGCAGACCTGTCGCCGGGACAGGGGGCGCTGGGTATAACTATGGCTACACCTTC. Amino acids: CASRPVAGTGGAGYNYGYTF.

This clonotype was counted only a few times. This rearrangement joins TRBV11-2 to TRBJ2-7, with TRBD2 identical over 9 bases. This CDR3 has 17 amino acids. Unmatched junction bases numbered 14, after V lost 4 bases and J lost 4 bases. Germline CDR1 is SGHAT and CDR2 is FQNNGV. The CDR3 DNA reads as TGTGCCAGCAGCTCCGTAGCGGGGGCCCCCATCCTTTACGAGCAGTACTTC. This codes for CASSSVAGAPILYEQYF.

This clonotype was detected many times. The gene calls are TRBV7-2 and TRBJ2-7, with a tentative D call TRBD2 (7 bases). The CDR3 extends over 15 amino acids. V lost 5 bases and J 3 bases, leaving 17 bases between the germline ends. CDR1 and CDR2 from the germline V gene are SGHTA and FQGNSA. The CDR3 sequence is CASSGRGVEVYEQYF. CDR3 bases: TGTGCCAGCAGCGGGAGGGGGGTTGAGGTCTACGAGCAGTACTTC.

There are a few counts of this clonotype. The chain carries TRBV7-2 and TRBJ2-7; TRBD1 agrees at 8 bases. This CDR3 spans 14 amino acids. V gave up 2 bases and J gave up 3 bases; unmatched junction bases: 3. Per the germline V gene, CDR1 is SGHTA and CDR2 is FQGNSA. This CDR3 reads CASSLSGQGYEQYF. The CDR3 coding sequence is TGTGCCAGCAGCTTATCCGGACAGGGCTACGAGCAGTACTTC.

This clonotype occurred many times. This chain connects TRBV5-5 to TRBJ1-1; D is uncertain. CDR1 and CDR2 (germline): SGHKS, YYEKEE (reference sequence). The CDR3 runs to 12 residues. Trimming shortened V by 0 bases and J by 9 bases, and 9 bases separated the two germline ends. In nucleotides, the CDR3 is TGTGCCAGCAGCTTGGAGGCGAAACAAGCTTTCTTT. Translated, it gives CASSLEAKQAFF. Supplemented by reference TRBV5-5 and TRBJ1-1, the full variable domain reads DAGVTQSPTHLIKTRGQQVTLRCSPISGHKSVSWYQQVLGQGPQFIFQYYEKEERGRGNFPDRFSARQFPNYSSELNVNALLLGDSALYLCASSLEAKQAFFGQGTRLTVV.

The sample holds many counts of this clonotype. The V gene is TRBV6-5, the J gene TRBJ2-7, with TRBD2 matching over 7 bases. Germline values: CDR1 MNHEY, CDR2 SVGAGI. The CDR3 has 15 residues. J was trimmed by 1 base and V by 2 bases; bases with no gene match: 5. The CDR3 reads CASSYGGRASYEQYF. For the CDR3, the DNA is TGTGCCAGCAGTTACGGAGGGAGGGCTTCCTACGAGCAGTACTTC.

In DNA form, the CDR3 reads TGTGCCATCAGTGAACCCGGGACAGCCACTGAAGCTTTCTTT. It specifies CAISEPGTATEAFF. The chain employs TRBV10-3 and TRBJ1-1; 7 positions agree with TRBD1. CDR3 length: 14 amino acids. CDR1 is ENHRY, CDR2 SYGVKD, per germline. Germline trimming cut 3 bases from V and 4 bases from J; bases unmatched to any gene: 5.

This clonotype has a count of ten or more. The V and J genes are TRBV28 and TRBJ2-2; no clear D gene. Trimming stripped 5 bases from V and 3 bases from J, with 4 bases between. The CDR3 runs 12 residues. CDR1 is MDHEN and CDR2 is SYDVKM in the germline V gene. CDR3 DNA: TGTGCCAGCAGTCTCTACACCGGGGAGCTGTTTTTT. Its translation is CASSLYTGELFF.